This T cell receptor (beta chain) was documented in a study of OX40 agonist ivuxolimab in advanced cancers. At the level of the whole study: Ivuxolimab was a fully human IgG2 agonistic monoclonal antibody targeting the costimulatory receptor OX40 (CD134). Partial responses occurred in three dose-escalation patients, of whom one had hepatocellular carcinoma and two had cutaneous melanoma. A male proportion of around 83% and a mean age of approximately 55 years, ranging from roughly 20 to 80, were recorded for the dose-escalation cohort. The paper describes the monotherapy dose-escalation part (N = 52 patients) of the phase I trial of ivuxolimab. Prior anti-PD-1, anti-PD-L1 or anti-CTLA-4 therapy was permitted, and checkpoint inhibitors had been received by 40% to 50% of dose-escalation patients. Intravenous ivuxolimab was administered to patients every 2 weeks at six dose levels: 0.01, 0.1, 0.3, 1.5, 3 and 10 mg/kg. Of the roughly 54 dose-escalation patients, hepatocellular carcinoma was present in approximately 20, melanoma in around 15, renal cell carcinoma in 9 and head and neck cancer in 9. Peripheral TCRbeta sequencing aimed to test whether ivuxolimab altered TCR sequence diversity and caused clonal T-cell expansion.

For sequencing of the TCRbeta CDR3 region, genomic DNA was extracted from the sorted cells. The immunoSEQ Assay was used for sequencing of TCRbeta CDR3 regions. The table comes from immuneACCESS by way of TCRdb, which keeps in-frame sequences with V and J called. Part of the clones is missing from these tables; in studies checked, under half for an unresolved V gene and the rest for unknown reasons. In all, the sample holds approximately 70,000 clones, and approximately 78% of those were seen once. The ten largest account for approximately 0.4% of the sample. Trimming takes 3 bases from V and 3 bases from J, and the germline ends sit 14 bases apart. CDR1 and CDR2, looked up from the germline V gene, are MDHEN and SYDVKM. Measured from the cysteine to the phenylalanine, the CDR3 is 15 residues long. Solely the CDR3 DNA is kept, with 45 bases framed from the first base. About this clone: Its antigen has not been determined. No much larger clone is present one base from it, and per-base qualities are unavailable.

Study-wide conclusions, independent of this receptor: Partial responders in the 0.1-3.0 mg/kg groups had among the lowest normalized peripheral clonal expansion, especially among CD8+ T cells. Low levels of normalized T-cell clonal expansion were also seen in some patients who did not respond. At doses from 0.1 to 3.0 mg/kg, clonal expansion was seen in both CD4+ and CD8+ blood T cells between baseline and week 6. Antigen specificity was not determined for the clonally expanded peripheral T cells. After ivuxolimab, more expanded clones were found on average in CD8+ T cells than in CD4+ T cells.

Patients with a history of autoimmune disease or receiving systemic immunosuppression were excluded from the trial. In every dose cohort, peripheral blood was drawn for TCR sequencing at baseline, cycle 4 day 1, and cycle 7 day 1. Samples were obtained from an open-label, multicenter, first-in-human phase I dose-escalation trial of ivuxolimab. Adults with locally advanced or metastatic melanoma, renal cell, hepatocellular, or head and neck squamous cell carcinoma were enrolled in the trial. Before TCR sequencing, CD4+ T cells and CD8+ T cells were sorted from peripheral blood as separate populations.

The TCR sequence derives from an adult with an advanced solid tumor such as melanoma, head and neck, liver or kidney cancer. The sample in question was CD4+ or CD8+ T cells sorted from blood, obtained in a trial of the OX40 agonist ivuxolimab. The chain couples TRBV28 to TRBJ1-1, with a tentative D gene TRBD1 over 5 matching bases. CDR3 sequence: CASSFSGAGDTEAFF. The nucleotide sequence reads TGTGCCAGCAGTTTTAGCGGGGCAGGCGACACTGAAGCTTTCTTT.